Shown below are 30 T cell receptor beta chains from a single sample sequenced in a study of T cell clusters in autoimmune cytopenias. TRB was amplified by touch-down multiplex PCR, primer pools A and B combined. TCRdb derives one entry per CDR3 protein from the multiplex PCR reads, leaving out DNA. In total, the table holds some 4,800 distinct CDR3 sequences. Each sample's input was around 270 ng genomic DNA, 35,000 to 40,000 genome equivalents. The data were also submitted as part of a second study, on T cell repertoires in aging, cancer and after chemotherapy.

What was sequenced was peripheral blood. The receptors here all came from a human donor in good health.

CDR3: CASSLGQLNTGELFF. The chain uses TRBV5-1 and TRBJ2-2; TCRdb selects TRBD1, and the lack of DNA leaves this call unchecked. The CDR3 extends over 15 amino acids. Germline CDR1 is SGHRS and CDR2 is YFSETQ.

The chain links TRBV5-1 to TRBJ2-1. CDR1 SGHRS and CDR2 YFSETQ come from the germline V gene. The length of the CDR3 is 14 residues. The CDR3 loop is CASSLPSYTNEQFF. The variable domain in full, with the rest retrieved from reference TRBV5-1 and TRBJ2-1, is KAGVTQTPRYLIKTRGQQVTLSCSPISGHRSVSWYQQTPGQGLQFLFEYFSETQRNKGNFPGRFSGRQFSNSRSEMNVSTLELGDSALYLCASSLPSYTNEQFFGPGTRLTVL.

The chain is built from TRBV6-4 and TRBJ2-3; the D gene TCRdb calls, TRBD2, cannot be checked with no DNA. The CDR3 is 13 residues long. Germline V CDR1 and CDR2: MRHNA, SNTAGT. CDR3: CASSLAGTDTQYF.

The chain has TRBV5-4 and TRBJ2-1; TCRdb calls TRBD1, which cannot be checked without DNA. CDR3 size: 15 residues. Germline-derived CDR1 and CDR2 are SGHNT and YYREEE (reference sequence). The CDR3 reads CASSPGGGGGGERFF.

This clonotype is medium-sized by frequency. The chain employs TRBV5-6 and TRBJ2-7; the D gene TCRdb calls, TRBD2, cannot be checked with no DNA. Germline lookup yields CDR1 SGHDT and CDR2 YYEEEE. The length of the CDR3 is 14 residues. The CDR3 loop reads CASSPTSGPYEQYF.

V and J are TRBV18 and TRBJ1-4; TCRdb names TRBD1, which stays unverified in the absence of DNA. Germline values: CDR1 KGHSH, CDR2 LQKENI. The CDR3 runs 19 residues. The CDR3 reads CASSPAQTSRGASNEKLFF.

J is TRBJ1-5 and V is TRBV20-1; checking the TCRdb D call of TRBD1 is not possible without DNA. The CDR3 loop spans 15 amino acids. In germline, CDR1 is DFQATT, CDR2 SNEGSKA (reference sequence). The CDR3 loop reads CSARDVQGYNQPQHF.

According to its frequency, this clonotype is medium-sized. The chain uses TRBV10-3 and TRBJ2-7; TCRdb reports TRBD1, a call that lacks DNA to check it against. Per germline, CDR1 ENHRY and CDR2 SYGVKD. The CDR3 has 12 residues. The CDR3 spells CAISANRDEQYF.

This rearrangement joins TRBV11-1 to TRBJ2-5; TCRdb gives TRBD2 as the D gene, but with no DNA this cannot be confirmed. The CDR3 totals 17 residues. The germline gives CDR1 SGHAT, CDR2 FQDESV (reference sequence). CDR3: CASSPQALAGGQETQYF.

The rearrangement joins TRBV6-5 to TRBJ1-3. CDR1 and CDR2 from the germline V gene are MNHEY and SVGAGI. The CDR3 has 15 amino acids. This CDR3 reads CASSYRGRGGNTIYF.

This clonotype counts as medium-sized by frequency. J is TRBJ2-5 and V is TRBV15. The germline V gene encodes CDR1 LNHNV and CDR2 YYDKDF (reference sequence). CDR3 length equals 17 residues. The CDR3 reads CATSRGTKYPYQETQYF.

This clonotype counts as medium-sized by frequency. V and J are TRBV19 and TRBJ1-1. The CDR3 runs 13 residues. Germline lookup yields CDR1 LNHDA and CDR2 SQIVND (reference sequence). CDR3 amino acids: CASSTTMNTEAFF.

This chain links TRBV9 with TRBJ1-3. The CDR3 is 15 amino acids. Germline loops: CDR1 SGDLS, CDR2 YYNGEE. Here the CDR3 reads CASSVATGSGNTIYF.

CDR3 in amino acids: CATSDTRVSGANVLTF. The rearrangement joins TRBV24-1 to TRBJ2-6; no DNA is available, so the TRBD2 call from TCRdb remains unchecked. The CDR3 is made up of 16 amino acids. Germline loops: CDR1 KGHDR, CDR2 SFDVKD.

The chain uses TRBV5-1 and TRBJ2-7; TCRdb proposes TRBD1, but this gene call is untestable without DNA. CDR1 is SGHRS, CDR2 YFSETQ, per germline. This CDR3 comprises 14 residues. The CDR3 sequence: CASSLGRTVNEQYF.

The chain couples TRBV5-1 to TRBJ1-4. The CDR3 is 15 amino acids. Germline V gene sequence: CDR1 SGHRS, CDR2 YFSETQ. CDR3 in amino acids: CASSLVGQGGEKLFF.

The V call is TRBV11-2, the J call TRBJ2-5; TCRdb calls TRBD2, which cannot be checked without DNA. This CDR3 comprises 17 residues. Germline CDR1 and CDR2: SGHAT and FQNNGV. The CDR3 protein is CASSLDVLAIVQETQYF.

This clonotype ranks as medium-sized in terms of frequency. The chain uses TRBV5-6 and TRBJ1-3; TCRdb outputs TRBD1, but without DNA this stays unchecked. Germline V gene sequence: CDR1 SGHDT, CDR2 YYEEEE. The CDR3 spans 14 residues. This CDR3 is CASSFWGPGNTIYF.

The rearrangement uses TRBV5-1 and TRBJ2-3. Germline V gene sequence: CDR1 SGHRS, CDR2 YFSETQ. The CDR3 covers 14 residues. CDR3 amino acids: CASSTDGRTDTQYF.

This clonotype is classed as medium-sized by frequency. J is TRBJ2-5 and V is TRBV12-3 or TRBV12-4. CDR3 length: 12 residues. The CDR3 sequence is CASSLAWETQYF.

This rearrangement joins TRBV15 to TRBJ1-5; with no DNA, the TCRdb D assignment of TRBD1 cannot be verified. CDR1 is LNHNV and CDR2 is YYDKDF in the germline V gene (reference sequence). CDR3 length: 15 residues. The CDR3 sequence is CATSRTGRREQPQHF.

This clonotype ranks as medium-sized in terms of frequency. CDR3 in amino acids: CASSARRDRGDEQFF. This sequence joins TRBV6-1 and TRBJ2-1; absent DNA, TCRdb's TRBD1 call cannot be checked. Germline assignment: CDR1 MNHNS and CDR2 SASEGT. CDR3 length: 15 residues.

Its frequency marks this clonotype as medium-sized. The CDR3 protein is CASGNSPLSGNEQFF. The chain links TRBV27 to TRBJ2-1; with no DNA, the TCRdb D assignment of TRBD2 cannot be verified. The CDR3 has 15 residues. The V gene's germline CDR1 is MNHEY and CDR2 SMNVEV (reference sequence).

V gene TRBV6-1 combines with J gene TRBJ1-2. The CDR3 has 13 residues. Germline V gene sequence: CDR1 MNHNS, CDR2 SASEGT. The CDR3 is CASSERWTYGYTF.

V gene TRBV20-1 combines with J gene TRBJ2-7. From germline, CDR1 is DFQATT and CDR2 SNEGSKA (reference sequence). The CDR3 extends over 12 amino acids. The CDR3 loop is CSAKQGPYEQYF.

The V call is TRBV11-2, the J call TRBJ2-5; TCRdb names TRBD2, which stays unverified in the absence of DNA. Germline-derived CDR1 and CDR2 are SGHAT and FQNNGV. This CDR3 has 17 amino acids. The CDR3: CASSLIGGGTHQETQYF.

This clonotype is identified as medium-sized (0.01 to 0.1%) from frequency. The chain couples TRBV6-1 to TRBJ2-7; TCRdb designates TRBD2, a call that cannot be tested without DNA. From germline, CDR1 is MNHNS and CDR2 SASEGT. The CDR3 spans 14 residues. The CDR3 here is CASSVGGRKYEQYF.

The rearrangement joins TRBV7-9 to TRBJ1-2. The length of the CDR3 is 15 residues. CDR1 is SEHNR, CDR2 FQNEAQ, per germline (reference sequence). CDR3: CASSLTAGPNYGYTF.

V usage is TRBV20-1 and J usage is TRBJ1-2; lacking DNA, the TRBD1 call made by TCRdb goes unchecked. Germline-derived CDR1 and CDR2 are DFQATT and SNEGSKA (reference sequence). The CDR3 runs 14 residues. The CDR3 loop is CSARAQGSGYGYTF.

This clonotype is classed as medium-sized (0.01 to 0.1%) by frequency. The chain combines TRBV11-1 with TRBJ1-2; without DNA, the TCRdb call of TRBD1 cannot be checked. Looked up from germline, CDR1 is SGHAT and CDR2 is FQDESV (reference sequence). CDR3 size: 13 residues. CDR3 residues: CASSLGRGPSYTF.